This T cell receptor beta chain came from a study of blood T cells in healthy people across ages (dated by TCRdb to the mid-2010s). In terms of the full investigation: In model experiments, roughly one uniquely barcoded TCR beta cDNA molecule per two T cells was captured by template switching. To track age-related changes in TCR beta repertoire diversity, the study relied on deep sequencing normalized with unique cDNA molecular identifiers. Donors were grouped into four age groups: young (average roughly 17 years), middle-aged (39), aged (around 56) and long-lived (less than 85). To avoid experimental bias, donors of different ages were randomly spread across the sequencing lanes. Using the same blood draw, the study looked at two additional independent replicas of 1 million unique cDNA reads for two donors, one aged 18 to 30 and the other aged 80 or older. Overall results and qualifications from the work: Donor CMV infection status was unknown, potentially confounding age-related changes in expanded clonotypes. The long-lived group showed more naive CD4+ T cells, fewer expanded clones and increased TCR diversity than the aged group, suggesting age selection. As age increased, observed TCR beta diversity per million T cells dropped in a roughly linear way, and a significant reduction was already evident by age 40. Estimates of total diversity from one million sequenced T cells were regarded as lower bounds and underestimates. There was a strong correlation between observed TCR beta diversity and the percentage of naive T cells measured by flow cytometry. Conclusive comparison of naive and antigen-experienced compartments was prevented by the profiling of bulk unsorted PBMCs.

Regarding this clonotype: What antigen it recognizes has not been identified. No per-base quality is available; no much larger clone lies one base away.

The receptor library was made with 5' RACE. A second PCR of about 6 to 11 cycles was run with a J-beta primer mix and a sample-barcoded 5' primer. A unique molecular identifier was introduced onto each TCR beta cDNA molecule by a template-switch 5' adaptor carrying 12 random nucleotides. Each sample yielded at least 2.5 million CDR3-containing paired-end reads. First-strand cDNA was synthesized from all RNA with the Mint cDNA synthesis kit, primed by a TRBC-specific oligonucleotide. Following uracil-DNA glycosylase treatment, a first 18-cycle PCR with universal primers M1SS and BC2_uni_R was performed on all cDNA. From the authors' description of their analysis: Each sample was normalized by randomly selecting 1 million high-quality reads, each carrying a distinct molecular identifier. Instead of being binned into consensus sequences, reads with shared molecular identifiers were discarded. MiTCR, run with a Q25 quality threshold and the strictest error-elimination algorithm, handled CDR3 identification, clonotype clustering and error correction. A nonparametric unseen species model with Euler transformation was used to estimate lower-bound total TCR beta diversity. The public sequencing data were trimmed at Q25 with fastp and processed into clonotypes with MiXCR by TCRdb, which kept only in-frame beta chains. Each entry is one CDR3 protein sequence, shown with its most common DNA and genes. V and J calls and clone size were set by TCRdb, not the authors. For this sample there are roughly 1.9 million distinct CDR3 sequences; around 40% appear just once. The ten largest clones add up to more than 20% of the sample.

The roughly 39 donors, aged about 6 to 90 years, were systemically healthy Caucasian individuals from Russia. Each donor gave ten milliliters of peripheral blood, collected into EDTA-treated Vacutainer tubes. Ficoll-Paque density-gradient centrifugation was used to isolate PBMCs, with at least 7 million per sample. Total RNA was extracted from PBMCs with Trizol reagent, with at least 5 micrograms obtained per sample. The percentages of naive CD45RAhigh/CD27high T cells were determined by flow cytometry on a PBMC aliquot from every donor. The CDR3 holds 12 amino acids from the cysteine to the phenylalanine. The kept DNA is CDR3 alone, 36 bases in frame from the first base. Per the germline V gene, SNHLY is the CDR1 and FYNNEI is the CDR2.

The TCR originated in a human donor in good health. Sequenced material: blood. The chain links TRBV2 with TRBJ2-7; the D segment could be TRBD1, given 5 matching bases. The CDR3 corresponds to CVRGQAFYEQYF. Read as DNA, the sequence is TGTGTAAGGGGCCAAGCTTTCTACGAGCAGTACTTC.